Presented here are 2 T cell receptor beta chains from one specimen sequenced in a study of T cells in Graves' hyperthyroidism and ophthalmopathy (dated by TCRdb to between 2018 and 2021). The library relied on multiplex PCR. The listed sequencing device is Illumina HiSeq 2000. The TCR beta CDR3 regions were amplified from RNA transcripts. The TCR CDR3 was subjected to a first round of RT-PCR using the HTBI primer set and the Qiagen OneStep RT-PCR kit. TCRdb itself trimmed the public reads at Q25 with fastp, ran MiXCR and retained productive beta chains. Every CDR3 protein is listed once, alongside the most common genes and DNA of its rows. The sample table holds some 490,000 distinct CDR3 sequences, of which 16% were seen once. Of the sample, approximately 32% is held by the ten largest clones. Sequencing was performed on blood. Source of these receptors: a woman aged 25 to 45 with Graves' ophthalmopathy.

This clonotype appeared many times. The rearrangement joins TRBV28 to TRBJ1-5; a possible D gene is TRBD1 (6 bases). The CDR3 totals 17 residues. Trimming stripped 5 bases from V and 0 bases from J, with 17 bases between. CDR1 is MDHEN and CDR2 is SYDVKM in the germline V gene. CDR3 DNA: TGTGCCAGCAGTCGGGACACCTTAAGACATAGCAATCAGCCCCAGCATTTT. This translates into CASSRDTLRHSNQPQHF.

Remarks on this clonotype: At one end, the junction sequence differs from germline, possibly due to a read error. The chain carries TRBV30 and TRBJ2-2; possibly TRBD2 for D (6 bases). The CDR3 covers 12 residues. Germline loops: CDR1 GTSNPN, CDR2 SVGIG (reference sequence). This CDR3 is CASGPTTGGLFF. As DNA, the CDR3 is TGTGCCTCGGGACCCACCACCGGGGGGCTGTTTTTT.